The 7 T cell receptor beta chains reported below all come from one sample, sequenced in a study of cytotoxic CD8 clonotypes in ibrutinib-treated CLL. Produced via immunoSEQ multiplex PCR; TCRdb's table is partial and in-frame only. The sample has some 300,000 clones; around four fifths are singletons. This specimen consisted of PBMCs, obtained before ibrutinib treatment. Every receptor here comes from a human donor with chronic lymphocytic leukemia.

The genes are TRBV7-9 and TRBJ2-7, with D possibly matching TRBD1 (6 bases). The CDR3 runs 13 residues. The germline V gene encodes CDR1 SEHNR and CDR2 FQNEAQ (reference sequence). V gave up 7 bases and J gave up 5 bases, with 15 bases separating them. The CDR3 DNA is TGTGCCAGCACCCCCAGGGGAATCGACGAGCAGTACTTC. Protein product: CASTPRGIDEQYF.

The chain is built from TRBV7-2 and TRBJ2-7; TRBD2 matches 11 bases. Germline trimming cut 5 bases from V and 6 bases from J; bases unmatched to any gene: 6. Germline lookup yields CDR1 SGHTA and CDR2 FQGNSA. The CDR3 totals 14 residues. In DNA form, the CDR3 reads TGTGCCAGCAGCGTTGGTAGCGGGAGGGGCGAGCAGTACTTC. Translating gives CASSVGSGRGEQYF.

The chain joins TRBV11-1 to TRBJ1-1; D call uncertain. The CDR3 has 13 residues. Germline V CDR1 and CDR2: SGHAT, FQDESV (reference sequence). The germline V and J ends were trimmed by 1 base and 5 bases, with 8 bases remaining between them. The CDR3 is CASSLGLRTEAFF. As DNA, the CDR3 is TGTGCCAGCAGCTTAGGGTTGAGGACTGAAGCTTTCTTT.

This sequence joins TRBV25-1 and TRBJ2-1; 8 nucleotides match TRBD1. Germline loops: CDR1 MGHDK, CDR2 SYGVNS. With V trimmed by 0 bases and J by 10 bases, 5 bases remained unmatched. This CDR3 has 14 residues. CDR3 in DNA: TGTGCCAGCAGTGAATACGGACAGGGCGTCGAGCAGTTCTTC. This sequence encodes CASSEYGQGVEQFF. The whole variable domain, filled in from reference TRBV25-1 and TRBJ2-1, reads EADIYQTPRYLVIGTGKKITLECSQTMGHDKMYWYQQDPGMELHLIHYSYGVNSTEKGDLSSESTVSRIRTEHFPLTLESARPSHTSQYLCASSEYGQGVEQFFGPGTRLTVL.

The chain carries TRBV27 and TRBJ1-2; TRBD1 aligns across 7 bases. The germline gives CDR1 MNHEY, CDR2 SMNVEV (reference sequence). The CDR3 length is 14 residues. Losses at the gene ends were 4 bases for V and 5 bases for J; bases not matched to a gene: 7. As DNA, the CDR3 is TGTGCCAGCAGTTACTCCGGGACAGCTTATGGCTACACCTTC. This encodes CASSYSGTAYGYTF.

In this sample, this clone turned up once. This chain connects TRBV4-2 to TRBJ2-1; TRBD1 might be the D (7 bases). The germline V and J ends were trimmed by 6 bases and 5 bases, with 20 bases remaining between them. Germline V CDR1 and CDR2: LGHNA, YNFKEQ. The CDR3 sequence is 16 residues long. The CDR3 nucleotides are TGTGCCAGCAGTCCTAAGGGGCGGGACAGAAACAATGAGCAGTTCTTC. Residues: CASSPKGRDRNNEQFF.

The chain joins TRBV6-1 to TRBJ1-4, with 7 bases fitting TRBD1. The CDR3 spans 13 residues. Germline V gene lookup returns CDR1 MNHNS and CDR2 SASEGT. Trimming cost V 7 bases and J 3 bases; bases outside gene matches: 2. The CDR3 DNA reads TGTGCCAGCAAAGGGACAGCTAATGAAAAACTGTTTTTT. It specifies CASKGTANEKLFF.